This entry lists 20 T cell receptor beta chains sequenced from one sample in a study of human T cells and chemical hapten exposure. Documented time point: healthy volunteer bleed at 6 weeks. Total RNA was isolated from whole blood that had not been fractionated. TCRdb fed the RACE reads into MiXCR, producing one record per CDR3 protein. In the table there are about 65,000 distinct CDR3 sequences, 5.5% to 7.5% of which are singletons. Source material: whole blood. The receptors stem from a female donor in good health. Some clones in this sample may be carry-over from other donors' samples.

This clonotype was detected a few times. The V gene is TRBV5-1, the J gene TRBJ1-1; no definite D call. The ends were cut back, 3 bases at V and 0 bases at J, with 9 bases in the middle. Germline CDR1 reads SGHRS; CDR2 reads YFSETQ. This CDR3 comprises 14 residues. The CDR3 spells CASSSRFMNTEAFF. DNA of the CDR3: TGCGCCAGCAGCTCCCGCTTCATGAACACTGAAGCTTTCTTT.

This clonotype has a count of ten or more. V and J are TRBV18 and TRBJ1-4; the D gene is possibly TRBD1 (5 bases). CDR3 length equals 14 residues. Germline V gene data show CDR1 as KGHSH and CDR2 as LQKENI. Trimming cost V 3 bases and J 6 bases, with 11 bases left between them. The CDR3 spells CASSPLGPDEKLFF. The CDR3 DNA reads TGTGCCAGCTCACCCCTGGGGCCAGATGAAAAACTGTTTTTT.

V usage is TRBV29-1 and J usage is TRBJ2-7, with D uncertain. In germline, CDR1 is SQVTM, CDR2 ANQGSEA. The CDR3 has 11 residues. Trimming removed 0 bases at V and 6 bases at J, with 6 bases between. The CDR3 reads CSVEEKGEQYF. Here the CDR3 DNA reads TGCAGCGTTGAAGAGAAAGGCGAGCAGTACTTC.

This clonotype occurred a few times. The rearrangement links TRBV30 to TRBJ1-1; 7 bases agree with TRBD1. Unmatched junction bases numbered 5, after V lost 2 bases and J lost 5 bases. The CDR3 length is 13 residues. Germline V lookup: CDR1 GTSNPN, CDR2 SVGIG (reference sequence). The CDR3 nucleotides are TGTGCCTGGAGTACCTCACAGGGGACTGAAGCTTTCTTT. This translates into CAWSTSQGTEAFF.

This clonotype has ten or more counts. The CDR3 region has the DNA TGTGCCAGCAGCCAAAGCCCGGCAGGGTTTAGCAATCAGCCCCAGCATTTT. Protein: CASSQSPAGFSNQPQHF. The rearrangement joins TRBV3-1 to TRBJ1-5; D is perhaps TRBD1 (5 bases). The germline V gene encodes CDR1 LGHDT and CDR2 YNNKEL (reference sequence). This CDR3 spans 17 amino acids. V lost 2 bases and J lost 0, with 14 bases in between.

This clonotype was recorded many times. The CDR3 DNA follows: TGTGCCTGGAGTGGGGACAGAGGGGGACAGGGATACTATGGCTACACCTTC. This encodes CAWSGDRGGQGYYGYTF. V and J are TRBV30 and TRBJ1-2; 9 bases are shared with TRBD1. V was pared by 1 base and J by 3 bases, with 12 bases of the junction left unmatched. This CDR3 has 17 residues. Germline V gene data show CDR1 as GTSNPN and CDR2 as SVGIG (reference sequence).

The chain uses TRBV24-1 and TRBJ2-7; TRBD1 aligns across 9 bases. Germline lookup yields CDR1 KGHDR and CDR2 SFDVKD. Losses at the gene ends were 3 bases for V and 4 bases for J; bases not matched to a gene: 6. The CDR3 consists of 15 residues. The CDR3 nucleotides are TGTGCCACCAGTGATAACCGGGACAGGGAATACGAGCAGTACTTC. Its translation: CATSDNRDREYEQYF.

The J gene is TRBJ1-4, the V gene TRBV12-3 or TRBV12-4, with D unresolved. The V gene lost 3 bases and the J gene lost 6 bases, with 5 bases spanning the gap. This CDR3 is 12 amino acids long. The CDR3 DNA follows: TGTGCCAGCAGTTTCGGCTATGAAAAACTGTTTTTT. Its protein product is CASSFGYEKLFF.

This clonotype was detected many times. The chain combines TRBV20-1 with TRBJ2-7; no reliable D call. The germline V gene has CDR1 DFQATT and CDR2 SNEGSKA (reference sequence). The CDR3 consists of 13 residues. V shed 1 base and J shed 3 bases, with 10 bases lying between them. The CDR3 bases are TGCAGTGCTAGAGCTAGTAATCTCTACGAGCAGTACTTC. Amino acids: CSARASNLYEQYF.

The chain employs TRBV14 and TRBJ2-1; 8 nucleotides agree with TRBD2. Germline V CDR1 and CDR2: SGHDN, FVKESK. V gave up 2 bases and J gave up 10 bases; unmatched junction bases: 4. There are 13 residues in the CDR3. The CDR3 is CASSQLASGEQFF. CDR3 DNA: TGTGCCAGCAGCCAACTGGCTAGCGGGGAGCAGTTCTTC.

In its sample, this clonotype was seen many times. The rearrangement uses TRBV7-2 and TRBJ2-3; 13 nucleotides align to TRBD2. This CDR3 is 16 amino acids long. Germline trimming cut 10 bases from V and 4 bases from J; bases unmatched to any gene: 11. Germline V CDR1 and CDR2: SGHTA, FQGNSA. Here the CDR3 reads CATHVSGLAGSDTQYF. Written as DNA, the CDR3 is TGTGCCACCCATGTTTCGGGACTAGCGGGATCAGATACGCAGTATTTT.

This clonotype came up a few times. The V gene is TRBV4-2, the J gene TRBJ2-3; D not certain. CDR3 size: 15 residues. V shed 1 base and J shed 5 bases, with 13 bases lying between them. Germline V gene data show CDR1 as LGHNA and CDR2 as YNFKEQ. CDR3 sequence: CASSQANLGLDTQYF. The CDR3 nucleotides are TGTGCCAGCAGCCAAGCTAATCTGGGATTAGATACGCAGTATTTT.

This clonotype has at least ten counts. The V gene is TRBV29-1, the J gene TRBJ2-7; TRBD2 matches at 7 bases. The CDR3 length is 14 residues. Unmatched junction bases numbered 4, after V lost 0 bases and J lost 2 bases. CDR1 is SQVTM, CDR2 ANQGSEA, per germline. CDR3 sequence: CSVEEASGPYEQYF. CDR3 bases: TGCAGCGTTGAAGAGGCTAGCGGTCCCTACGAGCAGTACTTC.

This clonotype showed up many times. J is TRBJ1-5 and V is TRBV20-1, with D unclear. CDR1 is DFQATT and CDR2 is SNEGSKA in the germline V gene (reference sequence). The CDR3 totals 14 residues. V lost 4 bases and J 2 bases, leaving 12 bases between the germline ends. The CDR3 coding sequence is TGCAGTGCTACCGGGATGCAGCGCAATCAGCCCCAGCATTTT. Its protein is CSATGMQRNQPQHF.

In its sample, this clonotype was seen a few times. The CDR3 nucleotides read TGTGCCTGGAGTGTATCCCGGGCTGATGAAGCTTTCTTT. Translating gives CAWSVSRADEAFF. The chain couples TRBV30 to TRBJ1-1; D is unresolved. V dropped 0 bases and J dropped 7 bases, with 12 bases sitting between them. Germline V gives CDR1 GTSNPN, CDR2 SVGIG (reference sequence). This CDR3 is 13 amino acids long.

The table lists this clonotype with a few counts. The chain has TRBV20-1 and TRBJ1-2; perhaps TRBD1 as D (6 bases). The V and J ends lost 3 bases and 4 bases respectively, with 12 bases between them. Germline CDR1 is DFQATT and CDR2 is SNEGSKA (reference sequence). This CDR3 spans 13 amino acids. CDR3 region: CSARRQDSYGYTF. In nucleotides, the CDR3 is TGCAGTGCTAGGAGACAGGATTCCTATGGCTACACCTTC.

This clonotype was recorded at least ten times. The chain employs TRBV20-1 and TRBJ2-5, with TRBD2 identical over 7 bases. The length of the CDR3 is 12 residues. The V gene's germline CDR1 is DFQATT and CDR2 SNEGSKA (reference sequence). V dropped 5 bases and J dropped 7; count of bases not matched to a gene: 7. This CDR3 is CSAPHSGVTQYF. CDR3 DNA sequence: TGCAGTGCTCCCCACAGCGGGGTGACCCAGTACTTC.

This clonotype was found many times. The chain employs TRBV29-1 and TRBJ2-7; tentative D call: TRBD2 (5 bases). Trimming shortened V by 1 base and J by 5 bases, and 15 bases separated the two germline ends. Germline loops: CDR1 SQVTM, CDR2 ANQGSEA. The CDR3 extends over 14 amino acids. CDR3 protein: CSVEAGRLADEQYF. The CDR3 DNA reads TGCAGCGTTGAAGCAGGTCGTCTAGCCGACGAGCAGTACTTC.

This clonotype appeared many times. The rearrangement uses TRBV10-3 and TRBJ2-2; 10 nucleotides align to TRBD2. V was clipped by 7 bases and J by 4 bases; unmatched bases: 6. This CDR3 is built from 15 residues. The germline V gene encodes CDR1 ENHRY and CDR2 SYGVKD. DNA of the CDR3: TGTGCCATCAAAGGAGCGGGAGGGCGCACCGGGGAGCTGTTTTTT. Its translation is CAIKGAGGRTGELFF.

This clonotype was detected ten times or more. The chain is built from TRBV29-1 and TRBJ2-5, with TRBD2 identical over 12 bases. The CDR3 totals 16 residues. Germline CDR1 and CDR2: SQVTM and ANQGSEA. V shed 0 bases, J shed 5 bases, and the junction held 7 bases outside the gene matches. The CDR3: CSVEDWLAGGRETQYF. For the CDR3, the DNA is TGCAGCGTTGAAGATTGGCTAGCGGGAGGGCGTGAGACCCAGTACTTC.